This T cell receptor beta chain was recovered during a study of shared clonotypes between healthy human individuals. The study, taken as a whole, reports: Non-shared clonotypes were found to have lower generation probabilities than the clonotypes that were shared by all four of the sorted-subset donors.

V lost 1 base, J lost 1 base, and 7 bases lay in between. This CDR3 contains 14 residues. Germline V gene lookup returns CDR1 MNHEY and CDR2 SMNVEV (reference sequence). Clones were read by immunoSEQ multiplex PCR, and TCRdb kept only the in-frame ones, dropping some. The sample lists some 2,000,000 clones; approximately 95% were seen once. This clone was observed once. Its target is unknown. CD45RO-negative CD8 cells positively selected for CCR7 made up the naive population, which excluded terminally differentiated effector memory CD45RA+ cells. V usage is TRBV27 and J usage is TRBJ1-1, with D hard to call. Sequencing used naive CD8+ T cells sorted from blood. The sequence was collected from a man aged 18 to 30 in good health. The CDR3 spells CASSLFPGNTEAFF. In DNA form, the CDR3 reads TGTGCCAGCAGTTTATTTCCGGGGAACACTGAAGCTTTCTTT.